The 9 T cell receptor beta chains below all came from one sample that was sequenced in a study of immune evolution from preneoplasia to lung adenocarcinoma. TCRdb's table, derived via immunoSEQ multiplex PCR, lists solely in-frame clones and lacks some. This table holds 30,000 to 45,000 clones, 65% to 75% found once. The sample comprised FFPE invasive lung adenocarcinoma tissue. The receptors shown here come from a person in their sixties with lung adenocarcinoma.

This clone qualifies as medium-sized. This chain joins TRBV25-1 and TRBJ2-7, with 8 bases matching TRBD1. The J segment lost 2 bases and the V segment lost 8 bases, leaving 5 bases of the junction unmatched. CDR3 length: 13 amino acids. Germline values: CDR1 MGHDK, CDR2 SYGVNS. CDR3 DNA: TGTGCCAGCCTAAAGACAGGGGCCTACGAGCAGTACTTC. Translation: CASLKTGAYEQYF.

Here the CDR3 reads CASSQSRTGANVLTF. CDR3 nucleotide sequence: TGTGCCAGCAGCCAAAGTCGGACTGGGGCCAACGTCCTGACTTTC. V usage is TRBV14 and J usage is TRBJ2-6; no definite D call. Trimming shortened V by 2 bases and J by 2 bases, and 7 bases separated the two germline ends. The CDR3 has 15 residues. CDR1 and CDR2 from the germline V gene are SGHDN and FVKESK.

CDR3 sequence reads: CASSLGGGQGNEQFF. CDR3 nucleotide sequence: TGTGCCAGCAGCTTGGGTGGGGGACAGGGAAATGAGCAGTTCTTC. This chain links TRBV5-6 with TRBJ2-1; 9 positions agree with TRBD1. In germline, CDR1 is SGHDT, CDR2 YYEEEE. This CDR3 contains 15 residues. V dropped 0 bases and J dropped 7; count of bases not matched to a gene: 5.

This clone showed up just once. The chain uses TRBV18 and TRBJ2-7; perhaps TRBD1 as D (6 bases). This CDR3 has 14 residues. Germline assignment: CDR1 KGHSH and CDR2 LQKENI. V lost 5 bases, J lost 6 bases, and 17 bases lay in between. The CDR3 loop is CASSGTHGFVEQYF. As DNA, the CDR3 is TGTGCCAGCTCAGGGACACATGGTTTTGTCGAGCAGTACTTC.

The chain links TRBV6-5 to TRBJ2-3; D unresolved. Germline lookup yields CDR1 MNHEY and CDR2 SVGAGI. The V end was cut by 5 bases, the J end by 2 bases, with 14 bases between. The CDR3 totals 15 residues. The CDR3 coding sequence is TGTGCCAGCAGTCCCAAACTTTGGGTCACAGATACGCAGTATTTT. Its translation is CASSPKLWVTDTQYF.

This clone was seen a single time. The V and J genes are TRBV28 and TRBJ2-1; the D is unclear. Germline CDR1 MDHEN, CDR2 SYDVKM. Trimming left V 4 bases short and J 7 bases short, with 8 bases between. The CDR3 runs 12 residues. The CDR3 region is CASSSPLNEQFF. The CDR3 DNA sequence: TGTGCCAGCAGTTCCCCGCTTAATGAGCAGTTCTTC.

The CDR3 protein is CASSLLPSYNEQFF. The CDR3, as DNA: TGCGCCAGCAGCTTGCTACCGTCCTACAATGAGCAGTTCTTC. The V and J genes are TRBV5-1 and TRBJ2-1; D remains ambiguous. Germline V lookup: CDR1 SGHRS, CDR2 YFSETQ. This CDR3 region has 14 residues. V gave up 1 base and J gave up 1 base, with 6 bases separating them.

This clone appeared a single time. The V and J genes are TRBV10-1 and TRBJ1-1, with D hard to call. Germline CDR1 is WNHNN and CDR2 is SYGVQD (reference sequence). This CDR3 region has 12 residues. The V end lost 2 bases, the J end lost 1 base, and 2 bases lay between the germline ends. CDR3 loop: CASSEPNTEAFF. CDR3 nucleotide sequence: TGCGCCAGCAGTGAGCCGAACACTGAAGCTTTCTTT.

About this clone: This sample includes further DNA sequences coding for the same CDR3. J is TRBJ1-3 and V is TRBV6-1, with 7 positions matching TRBD1. Germline lookup yields CDR1 MNHNS and CDR2 SASEGT. The CDR3 covers 15 residues. Germline trimming cut 9 bases from V and 4 bases from J; bases unmatched to any gene: 12. The CDR3 is CASRGLISVGNTIYF. The CDR3 DNA reads as TGTGCCAGTAGGGGGCTCATAAGCGTCGGAAACACCATATATTTT.